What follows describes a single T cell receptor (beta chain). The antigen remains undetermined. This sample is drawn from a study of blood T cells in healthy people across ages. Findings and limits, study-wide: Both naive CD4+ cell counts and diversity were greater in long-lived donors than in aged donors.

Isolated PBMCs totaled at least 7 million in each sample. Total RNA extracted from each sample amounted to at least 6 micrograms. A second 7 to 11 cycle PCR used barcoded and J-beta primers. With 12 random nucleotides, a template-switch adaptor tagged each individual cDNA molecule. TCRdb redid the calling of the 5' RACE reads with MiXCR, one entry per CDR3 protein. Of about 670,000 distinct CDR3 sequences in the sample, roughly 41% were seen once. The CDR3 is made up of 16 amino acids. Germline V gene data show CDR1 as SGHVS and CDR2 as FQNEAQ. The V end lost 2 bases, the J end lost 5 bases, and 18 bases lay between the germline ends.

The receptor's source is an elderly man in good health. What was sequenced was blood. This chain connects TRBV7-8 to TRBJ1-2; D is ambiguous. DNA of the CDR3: TGTGCCAGCAGCTTACGTGGCTCCATGGATGCTTATGGCTACACCTTC. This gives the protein CASSLRGSMDAYGYTF.